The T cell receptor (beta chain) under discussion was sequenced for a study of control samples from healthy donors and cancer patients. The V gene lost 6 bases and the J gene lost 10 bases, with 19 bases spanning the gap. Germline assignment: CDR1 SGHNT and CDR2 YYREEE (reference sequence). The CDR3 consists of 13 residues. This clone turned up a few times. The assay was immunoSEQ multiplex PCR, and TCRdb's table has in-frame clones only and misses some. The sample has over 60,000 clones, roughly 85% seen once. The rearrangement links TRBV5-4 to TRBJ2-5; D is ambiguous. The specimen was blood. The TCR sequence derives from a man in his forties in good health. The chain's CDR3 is CASTLSGPPVQYF. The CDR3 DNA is TGTGCCAGCACCCTTTCCGGGCCCCCTGTCCAGTACTTC.